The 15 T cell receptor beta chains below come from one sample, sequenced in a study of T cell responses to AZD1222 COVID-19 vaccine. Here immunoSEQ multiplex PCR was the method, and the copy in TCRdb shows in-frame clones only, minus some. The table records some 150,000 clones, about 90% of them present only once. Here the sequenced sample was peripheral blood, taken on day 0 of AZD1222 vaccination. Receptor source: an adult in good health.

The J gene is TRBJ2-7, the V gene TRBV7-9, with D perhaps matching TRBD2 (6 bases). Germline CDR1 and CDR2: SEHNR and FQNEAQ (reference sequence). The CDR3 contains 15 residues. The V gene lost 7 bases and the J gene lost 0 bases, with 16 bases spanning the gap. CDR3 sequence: CASNYPLGGSYEQYF. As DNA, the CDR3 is TGTGCCAGCAACTACCCCTTGGGGGGCTCCTACGAGCAGTACTTC. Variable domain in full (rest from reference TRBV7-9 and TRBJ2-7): DTGVSQNPRHKITKRGQNVTFRCDPISEHNRLYWYRQTLGQGPEFLTYFQNEAQLEKSRLLSDRFSAERPKGSFSTLEIQRTEQGDSAMYLCASNYPLGGSYEQYFGPGTRLTVT.

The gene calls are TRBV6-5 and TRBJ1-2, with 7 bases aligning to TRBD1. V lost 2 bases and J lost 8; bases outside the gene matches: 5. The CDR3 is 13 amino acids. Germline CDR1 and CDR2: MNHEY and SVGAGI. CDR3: CASSYQGGHGYTF. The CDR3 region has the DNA TGTGCCAGCAGTTACCAGGGGGGGCACGGCTACACCTTC.

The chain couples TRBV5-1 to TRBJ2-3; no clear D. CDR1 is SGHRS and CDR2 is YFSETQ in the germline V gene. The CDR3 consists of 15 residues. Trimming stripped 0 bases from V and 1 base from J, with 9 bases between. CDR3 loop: CASSLARVGTDTQYF. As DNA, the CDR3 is TGCGCCAGCAGCTTGGCAAGGGTCGGCACAGATACGCAGTATTTT.

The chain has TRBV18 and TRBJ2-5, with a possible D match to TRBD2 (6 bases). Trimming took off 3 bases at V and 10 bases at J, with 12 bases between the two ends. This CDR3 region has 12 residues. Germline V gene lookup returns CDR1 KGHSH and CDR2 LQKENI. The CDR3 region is CASSPDRGNQYF. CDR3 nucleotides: TGTGCCAGCTCACCCGATCGGGGGAACCAGTACTTC.

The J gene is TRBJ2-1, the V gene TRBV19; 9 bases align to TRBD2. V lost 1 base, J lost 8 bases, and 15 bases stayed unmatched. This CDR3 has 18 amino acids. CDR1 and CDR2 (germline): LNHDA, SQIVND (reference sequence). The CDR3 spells CASSIAPAIAGVADEQFF. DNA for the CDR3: TGTGCCAGTAGTATAGCCCCGGCGATAGCGGGGGTAGCAGATGAGCAGTTCTTC.

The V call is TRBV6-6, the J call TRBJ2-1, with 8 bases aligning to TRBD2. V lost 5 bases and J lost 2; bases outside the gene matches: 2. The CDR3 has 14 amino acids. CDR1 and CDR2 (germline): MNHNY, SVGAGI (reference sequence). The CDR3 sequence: CASSNGGAYNEQFF. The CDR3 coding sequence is TGTGCCAGCAGTAACGGGGGGGCCTACAATGAGCAGTTCTTC.

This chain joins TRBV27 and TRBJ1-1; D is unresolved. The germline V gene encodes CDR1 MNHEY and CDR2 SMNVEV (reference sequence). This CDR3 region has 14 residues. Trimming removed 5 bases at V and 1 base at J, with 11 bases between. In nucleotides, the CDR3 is TGTGCCAGCAGTAGCCTCTTCCCGAACACTGAAGCTTTCTTT. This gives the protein CASSSLFPNTEAFF.

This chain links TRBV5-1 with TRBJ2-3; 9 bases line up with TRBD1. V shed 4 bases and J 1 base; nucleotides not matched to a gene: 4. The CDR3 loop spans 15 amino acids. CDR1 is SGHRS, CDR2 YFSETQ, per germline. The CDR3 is CASSRDRVGTDTQYF. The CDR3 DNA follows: TGCGCCAGCAGCCGGGACAGGGTGGGCACAGATACGCAGTATTTT.

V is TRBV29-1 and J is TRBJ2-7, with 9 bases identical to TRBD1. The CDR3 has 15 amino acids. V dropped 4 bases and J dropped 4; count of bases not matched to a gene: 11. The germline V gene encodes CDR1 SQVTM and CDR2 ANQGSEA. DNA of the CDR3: TGCAGCGTTGCAACCGCCGGGACAGGGAGGTACGAGCAGTACTTC. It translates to CSVATAGTGRYEQYF.

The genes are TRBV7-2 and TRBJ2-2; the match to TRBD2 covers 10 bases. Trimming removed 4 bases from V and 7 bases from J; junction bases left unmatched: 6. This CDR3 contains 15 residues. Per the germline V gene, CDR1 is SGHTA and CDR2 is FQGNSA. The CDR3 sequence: CASSSRLAGSGELFF. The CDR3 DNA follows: TGTGCCAGCAGCTCGCGACTAGCGGGCAGCGGGGAGCTGTTTTTT.

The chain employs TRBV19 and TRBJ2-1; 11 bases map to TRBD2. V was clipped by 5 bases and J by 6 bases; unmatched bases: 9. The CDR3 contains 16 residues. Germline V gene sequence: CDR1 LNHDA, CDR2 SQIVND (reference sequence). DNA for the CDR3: TGTGCCAGTAGTCCCCGAGTTCTAGCGGGGGGCAATGAGCAGTTCTTC. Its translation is CASSPRVLAGGNEQFF. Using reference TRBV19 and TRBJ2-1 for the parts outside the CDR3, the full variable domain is DGGITQSPKYLFRKEGQNVTLSCEQNLNHDAMYWYRQDPGQGLRLIYYSQIVNDFQKGDIAEGYSVSREKKESFPLTVTSAQKNPTAFYLCASSPRVLAGGNEQFFGPGTRLTVL.

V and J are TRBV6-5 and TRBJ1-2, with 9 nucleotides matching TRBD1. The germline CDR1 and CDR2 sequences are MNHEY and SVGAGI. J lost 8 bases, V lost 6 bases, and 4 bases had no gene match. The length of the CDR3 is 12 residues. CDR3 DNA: TGTGCCAGCAGCCGGACAGGGGAAGGCTACACCTTC. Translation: CASSRTGEGYTF.

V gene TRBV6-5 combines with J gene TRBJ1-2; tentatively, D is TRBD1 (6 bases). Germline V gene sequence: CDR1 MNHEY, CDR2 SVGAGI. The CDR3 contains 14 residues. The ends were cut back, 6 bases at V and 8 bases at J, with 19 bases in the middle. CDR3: CASRSLTGFGGYTF. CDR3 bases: TGTGCCAGCAGGAGCCTAACAGGGTTTGGCGGCTACACCTTC.

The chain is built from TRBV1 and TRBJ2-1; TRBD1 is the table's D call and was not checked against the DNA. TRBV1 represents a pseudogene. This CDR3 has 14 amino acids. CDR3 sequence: CTSSQARARDEQFF. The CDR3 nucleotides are TGCACCAGCAGCCAAGCCAGGGCCCGCGATGAGCAGTTCTTC.

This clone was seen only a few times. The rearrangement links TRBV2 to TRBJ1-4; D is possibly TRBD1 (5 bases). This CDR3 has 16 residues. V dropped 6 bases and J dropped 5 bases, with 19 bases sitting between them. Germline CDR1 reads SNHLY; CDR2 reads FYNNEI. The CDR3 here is CASSPAGFRTNEKLFF. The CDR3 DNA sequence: TGTGCCAGCAGCCCTGCGGGTTTCCGGACAAATGAAAAACTGTTTTTT.